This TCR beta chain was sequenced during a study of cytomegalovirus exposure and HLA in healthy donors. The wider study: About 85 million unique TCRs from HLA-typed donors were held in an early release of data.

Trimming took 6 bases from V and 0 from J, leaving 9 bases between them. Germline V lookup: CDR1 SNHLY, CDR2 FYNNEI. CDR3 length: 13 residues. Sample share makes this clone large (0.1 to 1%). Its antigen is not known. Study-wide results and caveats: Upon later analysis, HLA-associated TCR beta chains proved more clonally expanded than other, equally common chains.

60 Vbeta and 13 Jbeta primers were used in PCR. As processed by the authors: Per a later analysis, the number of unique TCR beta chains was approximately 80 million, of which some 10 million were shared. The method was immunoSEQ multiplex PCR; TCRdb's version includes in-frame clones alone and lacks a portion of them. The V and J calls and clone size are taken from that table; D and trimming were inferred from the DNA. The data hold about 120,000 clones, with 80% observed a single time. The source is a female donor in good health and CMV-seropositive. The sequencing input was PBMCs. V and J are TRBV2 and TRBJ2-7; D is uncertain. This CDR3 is CASREPGSYEQYF. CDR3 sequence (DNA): TGTGCCAGCAGGGAGCCGGGCTCCTACGAGCAGTACTTC.